This T cell receptor beta chain was identified during a study of cytomegalovirus exposure and HLA in healthy donors. The study ran its PCR with 60 Vbeta and 13 Jbeta primers. The repertoire was sequenced with immunoSEQ multiplex PCR; TCRdb's copy has only in-frame clones and lacks some. The sample consists of around 120,000 clones, under 85% of them appearing once. The origin of this receptor is a boy younger than 18 in good health and CMV-seronegative. The sample taken for sequencing was PBMCs.

The CDR3 is CASSPSPSTGEAAGYTF. The CDR3 DNA is TGTGCCAGCAGCCCTTCCCCCTCTACAGGGGAAGCGGCTGGCTACACCTTC. The chain joins TRBV7-2 to TRBJ1-2; 7 nucleotides line up with TRBD1. The CDR3 extends over 17 amino acids. CDR1 SGHTA and CDR2 FQGNSA come from the germline V gene. V shed 5 bases, J shed 7 bases, and the junction held 19 bases outside the gene matches.